A selection of T cell receptor beta chains follows, all from one sample in a study of cytomegalovirus exposure and HLA in healthy donors. Repertoires were generated with immunoSEQ multiplex PCR, while TCRdb's copy carries only in-frame clones and drops some. The data show about 43,000 clones, around three quarters seen once. The sequenced sample consisted of PBMCs. These receptors came from a man aged 25-40 years in good health and CMV-seronegative. The CDR3 runs from the conserved cysteine through the conserved F or W. Fields, in order: CDR3 DNA, CDR3 protein, D gene, clone size, J gene, V gene. A D gene is named only where the DNA matches it firmly. The listing skips clone size in some rows; elsewhere it reads once, few, many or a size class.

cdr3_nt: TGTGCCAGCAGCTTAAGGACAGGGACCTCCTACGAGCAGTACTTC
cdr3_aa: CASSLRTGTSYEQYF
d_call: TRBD1
clone_size: .
j_call: TRBJ2-7
v_call: TRBV7-2

cdr3_nt: TGTGCCAGCTCAAGCCCCGCGACTAGCGGTCTTTACAATGGGCAGTTCTTC
cdr3_aa: CASSSPATSGLYNGQFF
d_call: TRBD2
clone_size: .
j_call: TRBJ2-1
v_call: TRBV28

cdr3_nt: TGTGCCAGCAGCTTGACCACAGGCACCTTTGGATACAATGAGCAGTTCTTC
cdr3_aa: CASSLTTGTFGYNEQFF
d_call: .
clone_size: once
j_call: TRBJ2-1
v_call: TRBV7-9

cdr3_nt: TGTGCCAGCAGCTTAGGATGGCCCTTGCACTCAGCGGGCGGAGATACGCAGTATTTT
cdr3_aa: CASSLGWPLHSAGGDTQYF
d_call: .
clone_size: few
j_call: TRBJ2-3
v_call: TRBV7-2

cdr3_nt: TGTGCCAGCAGCCTATGGGGCGCGGGGTCCAATGAGCAGTTCTTC
cdr3_aa: CASSLWGAGSNEQFF
d_call: .
clone_size: .
j_call: TRBJ2-1
v_call: TRBV7-9

cdr3_nt: TGTGCCAGCAGCTCAGCAGGGGGCTCTGGAAACACCATATATTTT
cdr3_aa: CASSSAGGSGNTIYF
d_call: TRBD1
clone_size: once
j_call: TRBJ1-3
v_call: TRBV11-2

cdr3_nt: TGTGCCAGCAGTAAACAGGGGATGGCTAATGAAAAACTGTTTTTT
cdr3_aa: CASSKQGMANEKLFF
d_call: TRBD1
clone_size: .
j_call: TRBJ1-4
v_call: TRBV2

cdr3_nt: TGTGCCAGCAGTTACAGTTCCGCGAACACCGGGGAGCTGTTTTTT
cdr3_aa: CASSYSSANTGELFF
d_call: .
clone_size: .
j_call: TRBJ2-2
v_call: TRBV27

cdr3_nt: TGCAGCGCGGAGACTAGCGGAGAAGGCGTGAATGAGCAGTTCTTC
cdr3_aa: CSAETSGEGVNEQFF
d_call: TRBD2
clone_size: few
j_call: TRBJ2-1
v_call: TRBV29-1

cdr3_nt: TGCGGCGGGGTGGGGGGGTGGGGGATGAACACTGAAGCTTTCTTT
cdr3_aa: CGGVGGWGMNTEAFF
d_call: .
clone_size: .
j_call: TRBJ1-1
v_call: TRBV29-1

cdr3_nt: TGTGCCAGCAGCGTCAGAGGGCGGGGCTCCTACAATGAGCAGTTCTTC
cdr3_aa: CASSVRGRGSYNEQFF
d_call: .
clone_size: few
j_call: TRBJ2-1
v_call: TRBV7-2

cdr3_nt: TGTGCCAGCAGTGACAGGGGGCACAATGAGCAGTTCTTC
cdr3_aa: CASSDRGHNEQFF
d_call: TRBD1
clone_size: few
j_call: TRBJ2-1
v_call: TRBV6-4

cdr3_nt: TGCGCCAGCAGCTTGGTCCCGCAAGAGACCCAGTACTTC
cdr3_aa: CASSLVPQETQYF
d_call: .
clone_size: .
j_call: TRBJ2-5
v_call: TRBV5-1

cdr3_nt: TGTGCCAGCAGCCGCAGGAGGACTAGCGGAGATACCTACGAGCAGTACTTC
cdr3_aa: CASSRRRTSGDTYEQYF
d_call: TRBD2
clone_size: .
j_call: TRBJ2-7
v_call: TRBV7-6

cdr3_nt: TGTGCCAGCAGAACCGGGACAGGGGGCTATGGCTACACCTTC
cdr3_aa: CASRTGTGGYGYTF
d_call: TRBD1
clone_size: .
j_call: TRBJ1-2
v_call: TRBV9

cdr3_nt: TGTGCCAGCAGCTTAGGACTGAAAGAGACCCAGTACTTC
cdr3_aa: CASSLGLKETQYF
d_call: .
clone_size: .
j_call: TRBJ2-5
v_call: TRBV7-2

cdr3_nt: TGTGCCATCAGTGAGGGACTAGCGGGAGACAATGAGCAGTTCTTC
cdr3_aa: CAISEGLAGDNEQFF
d_call: TRBD2
clone_size: few
j_call: TRBJ2-1
v_call: TRBV10-3

cdr3_nt: TGTGCCAGCAGCAGAAAACAGGGGAGTCCCTACGAGCAGTACTTC
cdr3_aa: CASSRKQGSPYEQYF
d_call: TRBD1
clone_size: .
j_call: TRBJ2-7
v_call: TRBV7-6

cdr3_nt: TGCGCCAGCAGTAAACAGGGTGCAACTAATGAAAAACTGTTTTTT
cdr3_aa: CASSKQGATNEKLFF
d_call: .
clone_size: .
j_call: TRBJ1-4
v_call: TRBV5-1

cdr3_nt: TGTTCCAGCAGCTTAGGCGACGCCACTGGGAGCAATTCACCCCTCCACTTT
cdr3_aa: CSSSLGDATGSNSPLHF
d_call: .
clone_size: .
j_call: TRBJ1-6
v_call: TRBV7-9

cdr3_nt: TGTGCCAGCAGCCAAGGACTAGCGGGAGGGCCTAGCACAGATACGCAGTATTTT
cdr3_aa: CASSQGLAGGPSTDTQYF
d_call: TRBD2
clone_size: .
j_call: TRBJ2-3
v_call: TRBV4-2

cdr3_nt: TGTGCCAGCAGCTGGACCGGGACAGGGGGACCCAGCTTC
cdr3_aa: CASSWTGTGGPSF
d_call: TRBD1
clone_size: .
j_call: TRBJ1-2
v_call: TRBV7-9

cdr3_nt: TGTGCCAGCAGCCTTGGGGACTTCTACGAGCAGTACTTC
cdr3_aa: CASSLGDFYEQYF
d_call: .
clone_size: .
j_call: TRBJ2-7
v_call: TRBV6-6

cdr3_nt: TGTGCCAGCAGCTTAGCTGCAGCGCCCGAGCAGTACTTC
cdr3_aa: CASSLAAAPEQYF
d_call: .
clone_size: few
j_call: TRBJ2-7
v_call: TRBV7-2

cdr3_nt: TGTGCCACCCAAGCAGACGGGAGGGGGACAGATACGCAGTATTTT
cdr3_aa: CATQADGRGTDTQYF
d_call: TRBD2
clone_size: .
j_call: TRBJ2-3
v_call: TRBV2

cdr3_nt: TGTGCCAGCAAAGGCGGACAGGGCTATAATTCACCCCTCCACTTT
cdr3_aa: CASKGGQGYNSPLHF
d_call: TRBD1
clone_size: few
j_call: TRBJ1-6
v_call: TRBV28

cdr3_nt: TGTGCCAGCAAAGCGGCGGGGGGGTGGGGTGAGCAGTTCTTC
cdr3_aa: CASKAAGGWGEQFF
d_call: TRBD2
clone_size: .
j_call: TRBJ2-1
v_call: TRBV11-2

cdr3_nt: TGCAGCGCCCCATTCAGCGGGAAGTACAATGAGCAGTTCTTC
cdr3_aa: CSAPFSGKYNEQFF
d_call: TRBD2
clone_size: .
j_call: TRBJ2-1
v_call: TRBV29-1

cdr3_nt: TGTGCCAGCAGTCTCCTAACAGGGCTAGCCTACAATGAGCAGTTCTTC
cdr3_aa: CASSLLTGLAYNEQFF
d_call: .
clone_size: few
j_call: TRBJ2-1
v_call: TRBV27

cdr3_nt: TGTGCCAGCAGATCAGGGTATAATTCACCCCTCCACTTT
cdr3_aa: CASRSGYNSPLHF
d_call: .
clone_size: .
j_call: TRBJ1-6
v_call: TRBV6-5

cdr3_nt: TGTGCCACCAGCAGGGGACAGAACTACGAGCAGTACTTC
cdr3_aa: CATSRGQNYEQYF
d_call: TRBD1
clone_size: once
j_call: TRBJ2-7
v_call: TRBV15

cdr3_nt: TGTGCCAGCAGCTTAGGCTTGACAGGCGGCAATCAGCCCCAGCATTTT
cdr3_aa: CASSLGLTGGNQPQHF
d_call: .
clone_size: .
j_call: TRBJ1-5
v_call: TRBV7-8

cdr3_nt: TGCGCCAGCAGTGAGTCTGGCCGCACGCAGTATTTT
cdr3_aa: CASSESGRTQYF
d_call: .
clone_size: .
j_call: TRBJ2-3
v_call: TRBV10-1

cdr3_nt: TGTGCCAGCAGACAAGCCGGGACTAGCAGCACCGGGGAGCTGTTTTTT
cdr3_aa: CASRQAGTSSTGELFF
d_call: TRBD2
clone_size: few
j_call: TRBJ2-2
v_call: TRBV9

cdr3_nt: TGTGCCAGCAGTGGGGGTACTAGCGGGATATCATTATCGAAGCAGTTCTTC
cdr3_aa: CASSGGTSGISLSKQFF
d_call: TRBD2
clone_size: few
j_call: TRBJ2-1
v_call: TRBV2

cdr3_nt: TGTGCCAGCAGTTTACGGGGGAGGGATGGCTACACCTTC
cdr3_aa: CASSLRGRDGYTF
d_call: .
clone_size: .
j_call: TRBJ1-2
v_call: TRBV28

cdr3_nt: TGTGCCAGCAGCTTAGTAGGGCGGGCCCAGGTTAACGTCTATGGCTACACCTTC
cdr3_aa: CASSLVGRAQVNVYGYTF
d_call: .
clone_size: .
j_call: TRBJ1-2
v_call: TRBV11-2

cdr3_nt: TGTGCCAGCAGAACCGGGACAGGCATCACTGAAGCTTTCTTT
cdr3_aa: CASRTGTGITEAFF
d_call: TRBD1
clone_size: .
j_call: TRBJ1-1
v_call: TRBV7-9

cdr3_nt: TGTGCCAGCAGCCAATCAGGACAGGGGTACTACGAGCAGTACTTC
cdr3_aa: CASSQSGQGYYEQYF
d_call: TRBD1
clone_size: .
j_call: TRBJ2-7
v_call: TRBV16

cdr3_nt: TGCGCCAGCAGCTTGGGTGGTAGCGGGAGGATGATAGAGACCCAGTACTTC
cdr3_aa: CASSLGGSGRMIETQYF
d_call: TRBD2
clone_size: .
j_call: TRBJ2-5
v_call: TRBV5-1

cdr3_nt: TGCGCCAGCAGCCAAGTTCCGCCCTTCTATTCAACTAATGAAAAACTGTTTTTT
cdr3_aa: CASSQVPPFYSTNEKLFF
d_call: .
clone_size: .
j_call: TRBJ1-4
v_call: TRBV4-3

cdr3_nt: TGTGCCAGCAGCAACAGGTACTCGAACACCGGGGAGCTGTTTTTT
cdr3_aa: CASSNRYSNTGELFF
d_call: .
clone_size: once
j_call: TRBJ2-2
v_call: TRBV28

cdr3_nt: TGCGCCAGCAGCCTGAACAGGGAAAGCTACGAGCAGTACTTC
cdr3_aa: CASSLNRESYEQYF
d_call: .
clone_size: .
j_call: TRBJ2-7
v_call: TRBV4-3

cdr3_nt: TGTGCCAGCAGTTTATCGGAGCGGATAGCCTACGAGCAGTACTTC
cdr3_aa: CASSLSERIAYEQYF
d_call: .
clone_size: .
j_call: TRBJ2-7
v_call: TRBV27

cdr3_nt: TGTGCCAGCAGCGTAGACGGGAGGGCCGGCGGGGAGCTGTTTTTT
cdr3_aa: CASSVDGRAGGELFF
d_call: TRBD2
clone_size: .
j_call: TRBJ2-2
v_call: TRBV9

cdr3_nt: TGCGCCAGCAGTGCCCGGTCCTACGAGCAGTACTTC
cdr3_aa: CASSARSYEQYF
d_call: .
clone_size: .
j_call: TRBJ2-7
v_call: TRBV5-1

cdr3_nt: TGTGCCAGCAGCCCCGGGAGAGGGCAGTTCTTC
cdr3_aa: CASSPGRGQFF
d_call: .
clone_size: .
j_call: TRBJ2-1
v_call: TRBV7-9

cdr3_nt: TGTGCCAGCAAGGGTTTAGCGGGAGCGGAGACCCAGTACTTC
cdr3_aa: CASKGLAGAETQYF
d_call: TRBD2
clone_size: .
j_call: TRBJ2-5
v_call: TRBV6-5